The table lists the clone carrying this TCR beta chain with many counts. No antigen is known for it. The sample comes from a study of T cells in Graves' hyperthyroidism and ophthalmopathy. There are 14 residues in the CDR3. CDR1 and CDR2 from the germline V gene are DFQATT and SNEGSKA (reference sequence). The V and J ends lost 6 bases and 3 bases, in that order; junction bases with no gene match: 3. Amplified TCR beta CDR3 regions derived from RNA transcripts. Using the HTBI primer set, a first-round RT-PCR was run on the TCR CDR3. TCRdb analysed the multiplex PCR reads with MiXCR anew, one entry per CDR3 protein. Of 250,000 or so distinct CDR3 sequences in the sample, more than 12% were seen once. Study results and caveats: Appearing also in blood were most of the thyroid clonotypes expanded above 0.001.

This chain connects TRBV20-1 to TRBJ2-6; 9 nucleotides align to TRBD1. The sequence derives from a woman in her forties with Graves' hyperthyroidism that later progressed to Graves' ophthalmopathy. Sequenced: blood. CDR3 in amino acids: CSANRGRGANVLTF. In nucleotides, the CDR3 is TGCAGTGCCAACAGGGGGCGTGGGGCCAACGTCCTGACTTTC.